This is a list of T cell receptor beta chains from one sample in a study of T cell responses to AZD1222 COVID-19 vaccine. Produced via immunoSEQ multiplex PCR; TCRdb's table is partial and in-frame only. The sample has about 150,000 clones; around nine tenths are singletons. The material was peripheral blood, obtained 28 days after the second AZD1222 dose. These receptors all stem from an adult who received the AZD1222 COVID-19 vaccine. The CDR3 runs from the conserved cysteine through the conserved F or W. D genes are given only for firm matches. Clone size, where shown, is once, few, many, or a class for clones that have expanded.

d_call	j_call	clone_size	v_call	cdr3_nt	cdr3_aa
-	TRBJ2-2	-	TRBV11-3	TGTGCCAGCCGCGTGGGCGGAGCGAACACCGGGGAGCTGTTTTTT	CASRVGGANTGELFF
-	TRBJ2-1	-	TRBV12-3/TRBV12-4	TGTGCCAGCACCCTGACCAGCTACAATGAGCAGTTCTTC	CASTLTSYNEQFF
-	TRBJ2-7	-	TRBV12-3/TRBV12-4	TGTGCCAGCAGTCCGAGCTCCTACGAGCAGTACTTC	CASSPSSYEQYF
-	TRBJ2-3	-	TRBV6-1	TGTGCCAGCAGTGACCCGGTAGATACGCAGTATTTT	CASSDPVDTQYF
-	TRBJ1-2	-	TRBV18	TGTGCCAGCTCACCACCTCTATCTAGCGGCTATGGCTACACCTTC	CASSPPLSSGYGYTF
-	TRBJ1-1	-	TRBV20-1	TGCAGTGCTTCGAGGGAAACTGAAGCTTTCTTT	CSASRETEAFF
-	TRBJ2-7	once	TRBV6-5	TGTGCCAGCAGCTCTACGGGGAGTGCGTACGAGCAGTACTTC	CASSSTGSAYEQYF
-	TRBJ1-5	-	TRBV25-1	TGTGCCAGCAGTGGGGGACGGTCAAATCAGCCCCAGCATTTT	CASSGGRSNQPQHF
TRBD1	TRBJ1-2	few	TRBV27	TGTGCCAGCAGTCCAGGGGGTAACTATGGCTACACCTTC	CASSPGGNYGYTF
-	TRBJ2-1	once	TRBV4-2	TGTGCCAGCAGGGGGGCCCTACTCTACAATGAGCAGTTCTTC	CASRGALLYNEQFF
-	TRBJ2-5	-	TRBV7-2	TGTGCCAGCAGCTTAACGTCACAAAGAGAGACCCAGTACTTC	CASSLTSQRETQYF
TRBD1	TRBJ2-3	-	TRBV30	TGTGCCTGGAGCCAAGGGGGCCCGCAGGGCTTCACAGATACGCAGTATTTT	CAWSQGGPQGFTDTQYF
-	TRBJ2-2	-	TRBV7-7	TGTGCCAGCAGCCATACCACCGGGGAGCTGTTTTTT	CASSHTTGELFF
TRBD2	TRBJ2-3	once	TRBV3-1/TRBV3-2	TGTGCCAGCAGCCAAGAAGTTTCGGGAGGCCGCACAGATACGCAGTATTTT	CASSQEVSGGRTDTQYF
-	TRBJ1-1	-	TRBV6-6	TGTGCCAGCAGTTACCAGAATATCATGAACACTGAAGCTTTCTTT	CASSYQNIMNTEAFF
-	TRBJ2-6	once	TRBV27	TGTGCCAGCAGTTTATCGTTAGGGGTCTCGGCCAACGTCCTGACTTTC	CASSLSLGVSANVLTF
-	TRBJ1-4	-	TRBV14	TGTGCCAGCAGCCAGGCCGCTCCGGGTTTTGGAACAACTAATGAAAAACTGTTTTTT	CASSQAAPGFGTTNEKLFF
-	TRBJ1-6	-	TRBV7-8	TGTGCCAGCAGCCCAGAAGGGGACCCAAATTCACCCCTCCACTTT	CASSPEGDPNSPLHF
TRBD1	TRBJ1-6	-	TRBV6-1	TGTGCCAGCAGGGAACTCACAGGGGGCGGCAATTCACCCCTCCACTTT	CASRELTGGGNSPLHF
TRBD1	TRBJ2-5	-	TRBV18	TGTGCCAGCTCCCTCATCGCCGGGACAGGGATCCAAGAGACCCAGTACTTC	CASSLIAGTGIQETQYF
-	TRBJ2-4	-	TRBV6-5	TGTGCCTCAGGCGGGGCGGCCGGAGCCAAAAACATTCAGTACTTC	CASGGAAGAKNIQYF
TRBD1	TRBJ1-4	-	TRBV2	TGTGCCAGCAGCGAAGGACAGGGGCATGAAAAACTGTTTTTT	CASSEGQGHEKLFF
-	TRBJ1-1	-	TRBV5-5	TGTGCCAGCAGCTTGGGACAGGTGAACACTGAAGCTTTCTTT	CASSLGQVNTEAFF
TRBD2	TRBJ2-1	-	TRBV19	TGTGCCAGTAGGGTCTCTAAGCGGGAAGGCGAGCAGTTCTTC	CASRVSKREGEQFF
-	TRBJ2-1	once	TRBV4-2	TGTGCCAGCAGCCCTGAAAAGCGCGCTTACAATGAGCAGTTCTTC	CASSPEKRAYNEQFF
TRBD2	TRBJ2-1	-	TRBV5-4	TGTGCCAGCAGCTTGGCGGGAGGGACTTGGGATGAGCAGTTCTTC	CASSLAGGTWDEQFF
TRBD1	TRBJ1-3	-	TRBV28	TGTGCCAGCAGTTTAGGGGGACAGTCACAAAACACCATATATTTT	CASSLGGQSQNTIYF
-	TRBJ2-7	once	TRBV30	TGTGCCTGGAGTGCGGGGTGGGGCTACGAGCAGTACTTC	CAWSAGWGYEQYF
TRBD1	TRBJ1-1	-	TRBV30	TGTGCCTCTGAAGCGACAGGGGACACTGAAGCTTTCTTT	CASEATGDTEAFF
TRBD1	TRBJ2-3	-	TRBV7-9	TGTGCCAGCAGCTTAGGGGGACAGTCAGAGCAGTATTTT	CASSLGGQSEQYF
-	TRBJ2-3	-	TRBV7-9	TGTGCCAGCAGCTTAGGGCAGGGTGGGGATGTGGATACGCAGTATTTT	CASSLGQGGDVDTQYF
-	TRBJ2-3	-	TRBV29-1	TGCAGCGTTGAAGGCAGGCTCACAGATACGCAGTATTTT	CSVEGRLTDTQYF
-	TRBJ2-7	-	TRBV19	TGTGCCAGTAGTACCGGGGATTCAAACGGGTACGAGCAGTACTTC	CASSTGDSNGYEQYF
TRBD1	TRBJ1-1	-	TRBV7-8	TGTGCCAGCAGCACGACCCGGGACAGAAACACTGAAGCTTTCTTT	CASSTTRDRNTEAFF
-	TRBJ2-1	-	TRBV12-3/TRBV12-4	TGTGCCAGCAGTTTAAGGCCGGACAATGAGCAGTTCTTC	CASSLRPDNEQFF
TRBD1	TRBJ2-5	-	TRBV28	TGTGCCAGCAGCCCAAACAGGGGGCGTGGAGAGACCCAGTACTTC	CASSPNRGRGETQYF
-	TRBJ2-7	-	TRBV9	TGTGCCAGCAGTGTAACTAGCAGCCCCTACGAGCAGTACTTC	CASSVTSSPYEQYF
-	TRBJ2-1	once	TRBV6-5	TGTGCCAGCAGTTACGGCTCTTCCTTTTTTGCTGAGCAGTTCTTC	CASSYGSSFFAEQFF
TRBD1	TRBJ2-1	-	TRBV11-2	TGTGCCAGCAGCTTAACACAGGGGAATTGGTTTAACAATGAGCAGTTCTTC	CASSLTQGNWFNNEQFF
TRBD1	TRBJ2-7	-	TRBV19	TGTGCCAGTAGGGGACAGGGGGCGTCCTACGAGCAGTACTTC	CASRGQGASYEQYF
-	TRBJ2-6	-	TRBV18	TGTGCCAGCTCACCCTTAGAATTGAGGTCTGGGGCCAACGTCCTGACTTTC	CASSPLELRSGANVLTF
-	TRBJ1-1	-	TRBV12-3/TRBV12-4	TGTGCCAGCAGTTTAAACCCGGGAGAGCTACGCTTCTTT	CASSLNPGELRFF
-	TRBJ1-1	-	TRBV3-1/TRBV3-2	TGTGCCAGCAGCCAAGATGGAGGGGACACTGAAGCTTTCTTT	CASSQDGGDTEAFF
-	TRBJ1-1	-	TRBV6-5	TGTGCCAGCAGTTACTCGGGGGGGCCTCTGAACACTGAAGCTTTCTTT	CASSYSGGPLNTEAFF
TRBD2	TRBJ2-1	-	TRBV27	TGTGCCAGCAGTTTAATTTTAGCGGGAGGCTACAATGAGCAGTTCTTC	CASSLILAGGYNEQFF
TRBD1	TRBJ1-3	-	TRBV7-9	TGTGCCAGCAGAAGGGACAGTGGTGGAAACACCATATATTTT	CASRRDSGGNTIYF
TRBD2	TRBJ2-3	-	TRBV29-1	TGCAGCGTTGGAGGGACTAGCGGGAGGTCGCGGACAGATACGCAGTATTTT	CSVGGTSGRSRTDTQYF
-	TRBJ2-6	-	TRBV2	TGTGCCGGGGCGCGCGAGGCCAACGTCCTGACTTTC	CAGAREANVLTF
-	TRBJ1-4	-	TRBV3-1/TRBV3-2	TGTGCCAGCAGCCAAGATAATCCAGGAGACGTGCGCGAAAAACTGTTTTTT	CASSQDNPGDVREKLFF
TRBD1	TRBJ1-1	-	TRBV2	TGTGCCAGCAGTGAATCCCCGGGACAGGGTACTGAAGCTTTCTTT	CASSESPGQGTEAFF
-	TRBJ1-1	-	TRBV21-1	TGTGCCAGCAGCACAAGGGACAGAAACACTGAAGCTTTCTTT	CASSTRDRNTEAFF
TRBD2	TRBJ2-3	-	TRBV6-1	TGTGCCAGCAGTGAAGCAGAACTAGCGGGAAGAAGGGGACTTAGGGATACGCAGTATTTT	CASSEAELAGRRGLRDTQYF
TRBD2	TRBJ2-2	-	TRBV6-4	TGTGCCAGCAGTCTACTAGCGGGGAACACCGGGGAGCTGTTTTTT	CASSLLAGNTGELFF
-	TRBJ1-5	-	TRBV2	TGTGCCAGCAGTAAAGGGGGAGCGGGCAATCAGCCCCAGCATTTT	CASSKGGAGNQPQHF
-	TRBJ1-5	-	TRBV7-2	TGTGCCAGCAGCTTCCGCGGGAATCAGCCCCAGCATTTT	CASSFRGNQPQHF
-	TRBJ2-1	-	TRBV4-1	TGCGCCAGCAGCACCCACTCCTCGGGCTACAATGAGCAGTTCTTC	CASSTHSSGYNEQFF
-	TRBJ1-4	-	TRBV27	TGTGCCAGCAGTTTAACGGCGGCTAATGAAAAACTGTTTTTT	CASSLTAANEKLFF
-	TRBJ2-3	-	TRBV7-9	TGTGCCAGCAGCCGAGACGCAGATACGCAGTATTTT	CASSRDADTQYF
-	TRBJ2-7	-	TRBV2	TGTGCCAGCAGTACCTTATCGGGAGCCTCCTACGAGCAGTACTTC	CASSTLSGASYEQYF